The entry that follows covers one T cell receptor beta chain sequence. Germline CDR1 is KGHSH and CDR2 is LQKENI. The CDR3 length is 17 residues. Between the trimmed V and J ends, which lost 3 bases and 0 bases, there was a span of 15 bases. As every portion of the isolated RNA was reverse transcribed, the sequencing read expressed TCRB transcripts. Assay used: immunoSEQ multiplex PCR; TCRdb lists only in-frame clones, some missing. This sample has under 150,000 clones; roughly 53% occur once, and the top ten carry around 0.39%. These data come from a study of beta chain features in type 1 diabetes. For the study at large: When patients were set against healthy donors, age, gender and cell yields were similar.

Sequencing used Tregs from blood. The source of this sequence is a man younger than 30 in good health. The rearrangement uses TRBV18 and TRBJ2-1, with D possibly being TRBD1 (6 bases). The CDR3 DNA is TGTGCCAGCTCACCTAGACAGGTAGTGAGCTCCTACAATGAGCAGTTCTTC. It codes for CASSPRQVVSSYNEQFF.